This TCR beta chain was retrieved from a study of blood T cell repertoires in COVID-19. Study context: Sample material is recorded as cDNA or gDNA derived from T cells, B-cell-depleted T cells, or PBMCs.

Enrolled during active infection, Seattle patients were then followed longitudinally. V lost 7 bases and J lost 3, with 9 bases in between. This CDR3 contains 12 residues. Germline V gene sequence: CDR1 SGHRS, CDR2 YFSETQ. As originally analysed: Estimated nucleated cell counts came from reference gene primer amplification. TCRdb's table, derived via immunoSEQ multiplex PCR, lists solely in-frame clones and lacks some. V, J and clone size derive from that table, while D and trimming were established from the DNA sequence. The sample carries about 69,000 clones, less than 85% recorded once. V usage is TRBV5-1 and J usage is TRBJ2-3; D is ambiguous. The sample consisted of peripheral blood. This receptor was identified in a middle-aged man with COVID-19, enrolled during active disease. Here the CDR3 reads CASRYGTDTQYF. The CDR3 DNA follows: TGCGCCAGCCGTTACGGTACAGATACGCAGTATTTT.